The 3 T cell receptor beta chains presented below share a single source sample, sequenced in a study of human T cells and chemical hapten exposure. Unique molecular identifiers were attached to individual cDNA molecules within the library. TCRdb processed the reads anew with MiXCR; each CDR3 protein has one entry. The table includes about 120,000 distinct CDR3 sequences, over 7.5% detected once. Before extraction, the whole blood was not fractionated, and total RNA was taken from it. Sequenced sample: whole blood. The receptors derive from a human donor in good health. Some clones in this sample may be carry-over from other donors' samples.

This clonotype was recorded many times. The chain has TRBV5-1 and TRBJ2-7, with D unclear. Germline V CDR1 and CDR2: SGHRS, YFSETQ. The CDR3 is 14 amino acids. V lost 1 base and J lost 0, with 8 bases in between. CDR3 sequence reads: CASSLRAYSYEQYF. The CDR3 nucleotides are TGCGCCAGCAGCTTGCGGGCCTACTCCTACGAGCAGTACTTC.

The rearrangement uses TRBV5-1 and TRBJ1-5; 11 nucleotides line up with TRBD1. Looked up from germline, CDR1 is SGHRS and CDR2 is YFSETQ. Trimming removed 4 bases from V and 6 bases from J; junction bases left unmatched: 6. This CDR3 contains 15 residues. As DNA, the CDR3 is TGCGCCAGCAGCCCGGACAGGGGGCTGGGTCAGCCCCAGCATTTT. It codes for CASSPDRGLGQPQHF.

This clonotype was counted at least ten times. V and J are TRBV29-1 and TRBJ1-1; tentative D call: TRBD1 (5 bases). This CDR3 contains 13 residues. Germline loops: CDR1 SQVTM, CDR2 ANQGSEA. V was shortened by 4 bases and J by 4 bases, with 13 bases between the two germline ends. CDR3 sequence: CSVVEVGGTEAFF. The CDR3 coding sequence is TGCAGCGTTGTTGAGGTGGGGGGCACTGAAGCTTTCTTT.